This TCR beta chain was identified during a study of CD4 T cells in relation to SARS-CoV-2 and coronaviruses. Generated by immunoSEQ multiplex PCR, the TCRdb table keeps only in-frame clones and is missing some. The repertoire holds approximately 50,000 clones, with about 90% as singletons. CDR1 and CDR2 from the germline V gene are SGHTA and FQGNSA. With 8 bases removed from V and 0 bases from J, the gap between germline ends came to 14 bases. The CDR3 runs 15 residues. The clonotype originates from an adult with COVID-19. The V gene is TRBV7-2, the J gene TRBJ1-5, with no clear D. The sample taken for sequencing was naive CD4+ T cells from PBMCs. Subset given: naive CD4+ T cells isolated by negative enrichment. The CDR3 DNA reads TGTGCCAGCGCGGGAGAAAACCTTAGCAATCAGCCCCAGCATTTT. Translated: CASAGENLSNQPQHF.